What follows is one T cell receptor beta chain and its context. Its antigen is currently unknown. The data were taken from a study of cytomegalovirus exposure and HLA in healthy donors. Study-level results: Exclusion as indistinguishable affected some V segments, including TRBV6-2 and TRBV6-3. CMV serostatus alone was available as immune exposure information. A later analysis linked a missense DCLRE1C variant to TCR beta V- and J-gene trimming.

The donors gave bone marrow, and they were healthy. V was shortened by 3 bases and J by 6 bases, with 16 bases between the two germline ends. The CDR3 is 15 amino acids. Germline V gene sequence: CDR1 MNHEY, CDR2 SVGAGI. PCR was performed using 60 Vbeta and 13 Jbeta primers. Assay used: immunoSEQ multiplex PCR; TCRdb lists only in-frame clones, some missing. The sample holds about 89,000 clones, roughly three quarters seen once. The chain uses TRBV6-5 and TRBJ2-3; D may be TRBD1 (6 bases). The sequence was collected from a man aged 25 to 45 in good health and CMV-seronegative. The sample consisted of PBMCs. The CDR3 spells CASSYRQGRGDTQYF. The CDR3 DNA sequence: TGTGCCAGCAGTTATAGGCAGGGGAGAGGCGATACGCAGTATTTT.